Below are 12 T cell receptor beta chains sequenced from a single sample in a study of cytomegalovirus exposure and HLA in healthy donors. The PCR made use of 60 Vbeta and 13 Jbeta primers. Data came from immunoSEQ multiplex PCR; TCRdb stores just in-frame clones and leaves some out. This table has 120,000 or so clones, more than 60% appearing once. The sequencing sample was made of PBMCs. Source of these receptors: a middle-aged woman in good health and CMV-seropositive.

This chain joins TRBV9 and TRBJ2-5, with D perhaps matching TRBD2 (5 bases). The CDR3 is 15 amino acids. The V end was cut by 0 bases, the J end by 2 bases, with 11 bases between. Germline CDR1 reads SGDLS; CDR2 reads YYNGEE. CDR3 protein: CASSVGGQAQETQYF. The DNA for the CDR3 is TGTGCCAGCAGCGTAGGAGGGCAGGCACAAGAGACCCAGTACTTC.

The chain uses TRBV27 and TRBJ1-6; 7 bases fit TRBD1. Germline CDR1 MNHEY, CDR2 SMNVEV (reference sequence). With V trimmed by 10 bases and J by 9 bases, 12 bases remained unmatched. The CDR3 runs to 14 residues. The CDR3 protein is CATASQGTRSPLHF. For the CDR3, the DNA is TGTGCCACCGCATCACAGGGGACGCGTTCACCCCTCCACTTT.

In this sample, this clone turned up a few times. The chain uses TRBV28 and TRBJ2-7; 10 bases are a match to TRBD2. V lost 1 base and J lost 3; bases outside the gene matches: 3. CDR1 and CDR2 from the germline V gene are MDHEN and SYDVKM. The CDR3 is 15 residues long. The CDR3 here is CASSLSGTSDYEQYF. CDR3 sequence (DNA): TGTGCCAGCAGTTTATCCGGGACTAGCGACTACGAGCAGTACTTC.

The J gene is TRBJ1-2, the V gene TRBV5-1, with 9 bases identical to TRBD1. In germline, CDR1 is SGHRS, CDR2 YFSETQ. V lost 6 bases and J lost 4; bases outside the gene matches: 7. The CDR3 is 14 residues long. CDR3 residues: CASTSDRGGYGYTF. The CDR3 DNA follows: TGCGCCAGCACATCCGACAGGGGGGGCTATGGCTACACCTTC.

This sequence joins TRBV27 and TRBJ2-7; D is perhaps TRBD1 (5 bases). CDR1 and CDR2 from the germline V gene are MNHEY and SMNVEV (reference sequence). CDR3 size: 13 residues. V shed 8 bases and J shed 5 bases, with 16 bases lying between them. For the CDR3, the DNA is TGTGCCAGCCGCGAGCAGGGTAGGGACGAGCAGTACTTC. It specifies CASREQGRDEQYF.

A single count supports this clone. The chain uses TRBV7-3 and TRBJ2-2; TRBD1 agrees at 10 bases. The CDR3 consists of 17 residues. Germline loops: CDR1 SGHTA, CDR2 FQGTGA. Trimming took 0 bases from V and 1 from J; bases not matched to a gene: 2. The CDR3 sequence is CASSLTTGGWNTGELFF. The CDR3 region has the DNA TGTGCCAGCAGCTTAACGACAGGGGGCTGGAACACCGGGGAGCTGTTTTTT.

This chain joins TRBV7-3 and TRBJ2-7; the D is unclear. The CDR3 contains 13 residues. Trimming took off 5 bases at V and 3 bases at J, with 11 bases between the two ends. Per the germline V gene, CDR1 is SGHTA and CDR2 is FQGTGA. CDR3 amino acids: CASSVDPGYEQYF. The DNA for the CDR3 is TGTGCCAGCAGCGTGGATCCAGGCTACGAGCAGTACTTC.

J is TRBJ1-4 and V is TRBV29-1; tentative D call: TRBD1 (5 bases). Trimming left V 7 bases short and J 3 bases short, with 9 bases between. Germline CDR1 is SQVTM and CDR2 is ANQGSEA. This CDR3 has 12 amino acids. CDR3 in DNA: TGCAGCGCGGGGGGTTCTAATGAAAAACTGTTTTTT. Its translation: CSAGGSNEKLFF.

The chain couples TRBV11-2 to TRBJ1-2; no firm D call. V lost 0 bases, J lost 7 bases, and 9 bases lay in between. Germline CDR1 SGHAT, CDR2 FQNNGV. The CDR3 loop spans 13 amino acids. The chain's CDR3 is CASSLDVGLGYTF. CDR3 nucleotide sequence: TGTGCCAGCAGCTTAGATGTTGGGCTTGGCTACACCTTC.

The gene calls are TRBV23-1 and TRBJ2-5; D not certain. The better agreement between TRBJ2-7 and the DNA end casts doubt on the J call. TRBV23-1 is an ORF; its function is uncertain. The CDR3 consists of 14 residues. The CDR3 is CASSQPAQAYEQYF. CDR3 coding DNA: TGCGCCAGCAGTCAACCGGCCCAGGCCTACGAGCAGTACTTC.

The table lists this clone with a few counts. The genes are TRBV2 and TRBJ2-5; 9 bases map to TRBD2. Germline V lookup: CDR1 SNHLY, CDR2 FYNNEI. The V gene end was trimmed by 4 bases and the J gene end by 4 bases; junction bases not matched to a gene: 4. The CDR3 has 14 residues. The CDR3, as DNA: TGTGCCAGCAGTGTGGGACTAGCCGGAGAGACCCAGTACTTC. This gives the protein CASSVGLAGETQYF.

There are a few counts of this clone. This chain connects TRBV7-3 to TRBJ1-1, with 7 bases fitting TRBD1. Per the germline V gene, CDR1 is SGHTA and CDR2 is FQGTGA. The CDR3 runs to 15 residues. V gave up 4 bases and J gave up 11 bases; unmatched junction bases: 16. CDR3 coding DNA: TGTGCCAGCAGCTCCCCTGACAGGGCCAGACGGTGGGCTTTCTTT. Translating gives CASSSPDRARRWAFF.